This TCR beta chain is drawn from a study of T cells in Graves' hyperthyroidism and ophthalmopathy. Details on this clonotype: At one of its ends the junction is not consistent with the germline gene, which may arise from a read error.

This CDR3 region has 14 residues. CDR1 and CDR2 from the germline V gene are SGHAT and FQNNGV. Amplification yielded TCR beta CDR3 regions, with RNA transcripts as the source. The TCR CDR3 first-round RT-PCR relied on the HTBI primer set. TCRdb re-called the multiplex PCR reads through MiXCR, storing one row per CDR3 protein. The sample includes over 300,000 distinct CDR3 sequences, around 13% seen only once; the top ten take about 37%. V gene TRBV11-2 combines with J gene TRBJ1-1; 7 positions agree with TRBD1. The TCR sequence derives from a woman in her thirties or forties with Graves' ophthalmopathy. Sample: blood. CDR3 in amino acids: CASSRTGTAYLGVF. CDR3 DNA: TGTGCCAGCAGCCGCACCGGGACAGCGTATCTTGGGGTCTTT.